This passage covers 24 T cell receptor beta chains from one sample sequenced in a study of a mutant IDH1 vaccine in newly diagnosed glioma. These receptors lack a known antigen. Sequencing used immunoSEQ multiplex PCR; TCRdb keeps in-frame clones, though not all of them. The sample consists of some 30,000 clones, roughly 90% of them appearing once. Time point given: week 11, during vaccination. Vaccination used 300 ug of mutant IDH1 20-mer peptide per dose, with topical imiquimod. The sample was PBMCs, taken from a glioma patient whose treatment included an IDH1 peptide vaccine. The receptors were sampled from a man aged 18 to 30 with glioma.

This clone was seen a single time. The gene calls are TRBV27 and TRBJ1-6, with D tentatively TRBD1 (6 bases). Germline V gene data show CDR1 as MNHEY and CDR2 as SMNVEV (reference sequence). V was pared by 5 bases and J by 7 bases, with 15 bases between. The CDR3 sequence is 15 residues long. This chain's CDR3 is CASSDRTVPNSPLHF. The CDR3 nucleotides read TGTGCCAGCAGTGACCGGACAGTTCCGAATTCACCCCTCCACTTT.

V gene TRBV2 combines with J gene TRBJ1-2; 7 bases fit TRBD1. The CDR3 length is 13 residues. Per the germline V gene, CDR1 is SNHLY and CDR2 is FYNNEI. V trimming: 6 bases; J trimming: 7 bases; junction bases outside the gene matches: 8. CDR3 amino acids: CASRVTGDGGYTF. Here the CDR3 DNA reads TGTGCCAGCAGGGTTACAGGGGACGGTGGCTACACCTTC.

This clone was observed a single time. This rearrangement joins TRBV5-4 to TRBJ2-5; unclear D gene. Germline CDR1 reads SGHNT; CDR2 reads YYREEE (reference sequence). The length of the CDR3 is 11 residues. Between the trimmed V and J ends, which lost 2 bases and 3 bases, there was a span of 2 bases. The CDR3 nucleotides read TGTGCCAGCAGCTTCGAAGAGACCCAGTACTTC. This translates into CASSFEETQYF.

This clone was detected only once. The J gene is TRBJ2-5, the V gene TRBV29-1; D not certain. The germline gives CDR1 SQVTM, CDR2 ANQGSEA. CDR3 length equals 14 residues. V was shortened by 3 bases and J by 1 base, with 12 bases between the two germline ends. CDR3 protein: CSVDFTGSQETQYF. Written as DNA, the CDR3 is TGCAGCGTTGATTTCACCGGGTCCCAAGAGACCCAGTACTTC.

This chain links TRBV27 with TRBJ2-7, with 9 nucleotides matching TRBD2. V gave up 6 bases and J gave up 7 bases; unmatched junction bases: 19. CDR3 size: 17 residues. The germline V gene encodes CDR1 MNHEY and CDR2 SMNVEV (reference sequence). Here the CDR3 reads CASSRGGLAGRQGEQYF. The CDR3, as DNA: TGTGCCAGCAGCCGGGGTGGGCTAGCGGGACGTCAGGGAGAGCAGTACTTC.

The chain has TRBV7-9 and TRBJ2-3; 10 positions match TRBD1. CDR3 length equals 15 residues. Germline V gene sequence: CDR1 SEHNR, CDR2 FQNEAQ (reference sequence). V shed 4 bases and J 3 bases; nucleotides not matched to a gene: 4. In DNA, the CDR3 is TGTGCCAGCAGCTCGGGACAGGGGAGGACAGATACGCAGTATTTT. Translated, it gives CASSSGQGRTDTQYF.

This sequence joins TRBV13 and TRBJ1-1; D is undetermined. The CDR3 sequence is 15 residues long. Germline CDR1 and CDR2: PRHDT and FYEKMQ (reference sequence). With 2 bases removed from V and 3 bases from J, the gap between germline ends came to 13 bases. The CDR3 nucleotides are TGTGCCAGCAGCTTATTGAGCGGAGGTCACACTGAAGCTTTCTTT. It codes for CASSLLSGGHTEAFF. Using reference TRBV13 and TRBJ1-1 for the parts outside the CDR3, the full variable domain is AAGVIQSPRHLIKEKRETATLKCYPIPRHDTVYWYQQGPGQDPQFLISFYEKMQSDKGSIPDRFSAQQFSDYHSELNMSSLELGDSALYFCASSLLSGGHTEAFFGQGTRLTVV.

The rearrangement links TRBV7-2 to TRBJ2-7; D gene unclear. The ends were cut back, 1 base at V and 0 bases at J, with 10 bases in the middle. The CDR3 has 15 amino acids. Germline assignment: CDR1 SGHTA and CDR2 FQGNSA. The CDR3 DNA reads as TGTGCCAGCAGCTTAGACGGCAGCCCCTCCTACGAGCAGTACTTC. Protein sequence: CASSLDGSPSYEQYF.

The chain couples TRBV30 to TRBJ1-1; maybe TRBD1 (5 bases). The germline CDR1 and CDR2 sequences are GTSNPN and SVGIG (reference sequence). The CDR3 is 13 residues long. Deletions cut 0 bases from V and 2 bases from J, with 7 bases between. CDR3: CAWSVQANTEAFF. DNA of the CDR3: TGTGCCTGGAGTGTACAGGCCAACACTGAAGCTTTCTTT. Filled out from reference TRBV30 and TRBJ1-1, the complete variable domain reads SQTIHQWPATLVQPVGSPLSLECTVEGTSNPNLYWYRQAAGRGLQLLFYSVGIGQISSEVPQNLSASRPQDRQFILSSKKLLLSDSGFYLCAWSVQANTEAFFGQGTRLTVV.

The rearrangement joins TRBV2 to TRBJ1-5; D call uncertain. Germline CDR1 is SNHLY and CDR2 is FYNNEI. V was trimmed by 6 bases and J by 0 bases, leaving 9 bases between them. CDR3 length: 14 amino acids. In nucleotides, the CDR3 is TGTGCCAGCAGGAAGCAGTATAGCAATCAGCCCCAGCATTTT. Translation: CASRKQYSNQPQHF.

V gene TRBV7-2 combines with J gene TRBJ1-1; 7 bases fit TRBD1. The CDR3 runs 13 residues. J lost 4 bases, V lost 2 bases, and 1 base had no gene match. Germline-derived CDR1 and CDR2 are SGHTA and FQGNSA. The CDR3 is CASSLTGATEAFF. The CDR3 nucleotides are TGTGCCAGCAGCTTAACAGGGGCCACTGAAGCTTTCTTT.

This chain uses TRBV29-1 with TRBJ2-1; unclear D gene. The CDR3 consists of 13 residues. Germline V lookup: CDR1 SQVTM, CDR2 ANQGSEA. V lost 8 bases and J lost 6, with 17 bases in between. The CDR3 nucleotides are TGCAGCCTCTCGACTGACCTGGGCAATGAGCAGTTCTTC. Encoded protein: CSLSTDLGNEQFF.

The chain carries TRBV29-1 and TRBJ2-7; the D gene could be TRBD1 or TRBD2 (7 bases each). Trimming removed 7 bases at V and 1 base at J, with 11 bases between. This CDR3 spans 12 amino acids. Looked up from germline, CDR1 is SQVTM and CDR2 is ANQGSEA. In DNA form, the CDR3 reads TGCAGCGCAGGGGGGGGATCCTACGAGCAGTACTTC. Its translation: CSAGGGSYEQYF.

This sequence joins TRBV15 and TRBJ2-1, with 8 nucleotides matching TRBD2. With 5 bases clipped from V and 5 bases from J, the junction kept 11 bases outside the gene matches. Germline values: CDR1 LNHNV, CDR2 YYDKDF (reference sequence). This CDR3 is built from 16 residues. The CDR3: CATSLTLLAADNEQFF. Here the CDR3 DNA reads TGTGCCACCAGCCTGACATTACTAGCGGCCGACAATGAGCAGTTCTTC. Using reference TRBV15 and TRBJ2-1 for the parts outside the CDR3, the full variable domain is DAMVIQNPRYQVTQFGKPVTLSCSQTLNHNVMYWYQQKSSQAPKLLFHYYDKDFNNEADTPDNFQSRRPNTSFCFLDIRSPGLGDTAMYLCATSLTLLAADNEQFFGPGTRLTVL.

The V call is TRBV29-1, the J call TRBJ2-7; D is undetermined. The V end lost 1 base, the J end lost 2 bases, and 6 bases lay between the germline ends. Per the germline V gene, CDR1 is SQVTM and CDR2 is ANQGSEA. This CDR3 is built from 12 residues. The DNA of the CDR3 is TGCAGCGTTGAAGCGAGTACCTACGAGCAGTACTTC. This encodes CSVEASTYEQYF.

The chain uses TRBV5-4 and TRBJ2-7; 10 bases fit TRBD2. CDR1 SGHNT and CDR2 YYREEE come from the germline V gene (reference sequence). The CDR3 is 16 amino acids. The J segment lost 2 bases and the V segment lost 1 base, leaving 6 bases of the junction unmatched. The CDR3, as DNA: TGTGCCAGCAGCTTGTCTACTAGCGGGGCTCCCTACGAGCAGTACTTC. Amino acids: CASSLSTSGAPYEQYF.

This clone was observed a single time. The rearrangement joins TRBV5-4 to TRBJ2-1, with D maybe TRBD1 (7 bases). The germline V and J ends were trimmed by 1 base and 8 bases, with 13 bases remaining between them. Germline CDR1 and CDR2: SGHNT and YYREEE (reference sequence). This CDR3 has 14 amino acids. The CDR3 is CASSLRTGEDEQFF. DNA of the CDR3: TGTGCCAGCAGCTTGAGAACAGGGGAGGATGAGCAGTTCTTC.

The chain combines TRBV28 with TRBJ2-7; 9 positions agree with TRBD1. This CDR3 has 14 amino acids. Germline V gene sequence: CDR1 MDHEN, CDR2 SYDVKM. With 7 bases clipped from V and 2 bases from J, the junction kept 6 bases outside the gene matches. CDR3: CASKRTGGTYEQYF. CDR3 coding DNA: TGTGCCAGCAAAAGAACAGGGGGCACCTACGAGCAGTACTTC.

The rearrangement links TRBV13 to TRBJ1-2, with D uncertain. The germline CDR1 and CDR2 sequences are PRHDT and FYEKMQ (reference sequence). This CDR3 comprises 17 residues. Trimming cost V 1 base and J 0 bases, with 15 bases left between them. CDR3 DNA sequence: TGTGCCAGCAGCTTAGTTCCGGGCGGTGAAGCTAACTATGGCTACACCTTC. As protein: CASSLVPGGEANYGYTF.

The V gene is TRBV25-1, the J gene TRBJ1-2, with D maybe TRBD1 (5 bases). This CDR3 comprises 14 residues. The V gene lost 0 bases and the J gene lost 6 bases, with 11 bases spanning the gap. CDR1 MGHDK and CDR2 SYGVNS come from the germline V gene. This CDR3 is CASSEYGGGDGYTF. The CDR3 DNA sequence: TGTGCCAGCAGTGAATATGGGGGAGGGGATGGCTACACCTTC.

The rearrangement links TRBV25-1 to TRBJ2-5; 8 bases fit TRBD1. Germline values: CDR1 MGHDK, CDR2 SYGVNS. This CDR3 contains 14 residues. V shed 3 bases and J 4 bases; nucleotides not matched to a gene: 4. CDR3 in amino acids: CASSDRTGTETQYF. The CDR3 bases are TGTGCCAGCAGTGATCGGACAGGGACAGAGACCCAGTACTTC.

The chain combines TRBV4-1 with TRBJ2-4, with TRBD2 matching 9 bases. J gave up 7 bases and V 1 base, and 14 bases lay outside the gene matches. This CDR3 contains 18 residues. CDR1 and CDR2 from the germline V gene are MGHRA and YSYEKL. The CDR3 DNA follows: TGCGCCAGCAGCCAAGTCGATATGGGGCTAGCGGGAAAGAACATTCAGTACTTC. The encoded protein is CASSQVDMGLAGKNIQYF.

This CDR3 is CAISAFEVAEAFF. The DNA of the CDR3 is TGTGCCATCAGTGCCTTCGAGGTGGCTGAAGCTTTCTTT. The chain employs TRBV10-3 and TRBJ1-1; D gene ambiguous. Trimming took off 4 bases at V and 6 bases at J, with 12 bases between the two ends. The CDR3 is made up of 13 amino acids. Germline V gene lookup returns CDR1 ENHRY and CDR2 SYGVKD.

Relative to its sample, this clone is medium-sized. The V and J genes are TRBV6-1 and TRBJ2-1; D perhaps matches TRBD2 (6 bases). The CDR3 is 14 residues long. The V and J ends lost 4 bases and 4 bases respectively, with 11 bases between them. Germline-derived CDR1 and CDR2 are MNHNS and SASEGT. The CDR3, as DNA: TGTGCCAGCAGTGCGGGGGACCAGTACAATGAGCAGTTCTTC. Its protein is CASSAGDQYNEQFF.